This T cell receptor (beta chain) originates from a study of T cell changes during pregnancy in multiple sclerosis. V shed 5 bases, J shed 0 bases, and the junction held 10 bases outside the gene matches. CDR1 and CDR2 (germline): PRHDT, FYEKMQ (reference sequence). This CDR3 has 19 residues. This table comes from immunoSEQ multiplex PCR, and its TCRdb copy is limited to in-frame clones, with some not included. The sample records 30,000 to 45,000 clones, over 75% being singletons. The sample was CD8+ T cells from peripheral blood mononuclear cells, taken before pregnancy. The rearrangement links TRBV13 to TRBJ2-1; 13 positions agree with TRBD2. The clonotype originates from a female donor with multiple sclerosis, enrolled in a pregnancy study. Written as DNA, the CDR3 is TGTGCCAGCAGCCCCCGGACTAGCGGGAGTTTCCGCTCCTACAATGAGCAGTTCTTC. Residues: CASSPRTSGSFRSYNEQFF. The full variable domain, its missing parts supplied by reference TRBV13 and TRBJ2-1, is AAGVIQSPRHLIKEKRETATLKCYPIPRHDTVYWYQQGPGQDPQFLISFYEKMQSDKGSIPDRFSAQQFSDYHSELNMSSLELGDSALYFCASSPRTSGSFRSYNEQFFGPGTRLTVL.